In its sample, the clone carrying this TCR beta chain was seen a few times. Germline assignment: CDR1 MNHNS and CDR2 SASEGT. The CDR3 runs to 16 residues. With V trimmed by 1 base and J by 8 bases, 9 bases remained unmatched. A multiplex PCR was run with 60 Vbeta primers and 13 Jbeta primers. Clones were read by immunoSEQ multiplex PCR, and TCRdb kept only the in-frame ones, dropping some. The table has about 110,000 clones, less than 70% seen once. These data are taken from a study of cytomegalovirus exposure and HLA in healthy donors. Background on the study: Ancestry clustering placed about 80% of around 400 genotyped donors in the Caucasian-associated cluster.

The clonotype was recovered from a woman aged 70-85 years in good health and CMV-seropositive. The chain links TRBV6-1 to TRBJ1-5; TRBD1 aligns across 9 bases. The material sequenced was PBMCs. The CDR3 nucleotides are TGTGCCAGCAGTGAAGAAGACAGGGGGAGGAGGAAGCCCCAGCATTTT. Protein sequence: CASSEEDRGRRKPQHF.